The TCR beta chain under discussion was sequenced for a study of post-analysis software for immune sequencing data. Study findings and constraints: With F measure, samples from one preparation batch clustered together strongly. In patients, TRBV5-6, TRBV5-1 and TRBV20-1 belonged to four or five TRBV segments found more frequently than in controls. Compared against controls, patients with multiple sclerosis displayed significantly lower normalized Chao1 diversity.

Included in the TCR beta cDNA libraries were unique molecular identifiers. Each sample of about 0.9 to 10 million input T cells yielded 500,000 or so cDNA molecules, so each molecule approximated one T cell. One entry per CDR3 protein results from TCRdb running MiXCR on the PCR reads. The sample contains roughly 800,000 distinct CDR3 sequences, around 45% of which appear only once. This clonotype was detected only a few times. No antigen is known for it. Germline V gene lookup returns CDR1 ENHRY and CDR2 SYGVKD. The CDR3 is made up of 16 amino acids. Trimming removed 0 bases from V and 1 base from J; junction bases left unmatched: 0.

The clonotype comes from a girl aged 5-17 years with multiple sclerosis. The sample taken for sequencing was blood. The V call is TRBV10-3, the J call TRBJ2-3; 11 nucleotides agree with TRBD2. The CDR3 nucleotides read TGTGCCATCAGTGAGTCGGGACTAGCGGGCACAGATACGCAGTATTTT. Translation: CAISESGLAGTDTQYF.